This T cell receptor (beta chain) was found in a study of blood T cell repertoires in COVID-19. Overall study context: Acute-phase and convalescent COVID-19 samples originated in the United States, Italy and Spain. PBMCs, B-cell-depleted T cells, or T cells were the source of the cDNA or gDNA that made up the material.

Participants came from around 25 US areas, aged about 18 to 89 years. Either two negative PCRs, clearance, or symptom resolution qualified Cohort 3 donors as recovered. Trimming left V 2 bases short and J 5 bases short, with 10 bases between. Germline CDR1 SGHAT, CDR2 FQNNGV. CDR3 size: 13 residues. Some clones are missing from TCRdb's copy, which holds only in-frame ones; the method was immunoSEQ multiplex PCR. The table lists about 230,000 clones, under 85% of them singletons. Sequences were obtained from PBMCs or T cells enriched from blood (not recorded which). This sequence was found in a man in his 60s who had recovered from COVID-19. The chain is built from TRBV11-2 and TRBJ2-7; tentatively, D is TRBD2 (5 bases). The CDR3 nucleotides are TGTGCCAGCAGCTTATCGCTGGGAGACGAGCAGTACTTC. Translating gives CASSLSLGDEQYF.